The 32 T cell receptor beta chains reported below all come from one sample, sequenced in a study of Graves' ophthalmopathy and Graves' hyperthyroidism. The sequenced template was RNA, covering the TCR beta CDR3 region. First-round RT-PCR used HTBI primers; second-round multiplex PCR followed. TCRdb re-called the multiplex PCR reads through MiXCR, storing one row per CDR3 protein. The sample contains 900,000 to 1,200,000 distinct CDR3 sequences, around a third of which appear only once. Sequencing input: peripheral blood or thyroid tissue (not recorded which). These receptors were collected from an adult man with Graves' hyperthyroidism.

This clonotype was seen repeatedly, ten times or more. This chain uses TRBV10-1 with TRBJ2-2; D is uncertain. CDR3 length: 13 residues. In germline, CDR1 is WNHNN, CDR2 SYGVQD (reference sequence). With 4 bases removed from V and 6 bases from J, the gap between germline ends came to 9 bases. The CDR3 is CASSVQVSGELFF. In DNA form, the CDR3 reads TGCGCCAGCAGTGTTCAGGTTTCCGGGGAGCTGTTTTTT.

This clonotype has at least ten counts. The junction differs from germline at one of its ends, possibly a read error. The genes are TRBV10-3 and TRBJ1-5, with 9 bases aligning to TRBD1. CDR3 length: 15 residues. In germline, CDR1 is ENHRY, CDR2 SYGVKD. The CDR3 here is CAVSESGQGTQPQHF. CDR3 nucleotide sequence: TGTGCCGTCAGTGAGTCGGGACAGGGTACCCAGCCCCAGCATTTT.

CDR3 amino acids: CASRDRDRNQPQHF. CDR3 DNA: TGTGCCAGCAGAGACCGGGACAGAAATCAGCCCCAGCATTTT. V usage is TRBV6-5 and J usage is TRBJ1-5, with TRBD1 matching 7 bases. V lost 6 bases, J lost 4 bases, and 6 bases stayed unmatched. Germline values: CDR1 MNHEY, CDR2 SVGAGI. This CDR3 is built from 14 residues.

The V call is TRBV29-1, the J call TRBJ1-2; D gene unclear. Germline V CDR1 and CDR2: SQVTM, ANQGSEA. V was clipped by 8 bases and J by 3 bases, with 13 bases between them. This CDR3 region has 12 residues. The CDR3 nucleotides read TGCAGCTATAGCGCCGACCACTATGGCTACACCTTC. This translates into CSYSADHYGYTF. The full variable domain, in which reference TRBV29-1 and TRBJ1-2 provide the parts outside the CDR3, is SAVISQKPSRDICQRGTSLTIQCQVDSQVTMMFWYRQQPGQSLTLIATANQGSEATYESGFVIDKFPISRPNLTFSTLTVSNMSPEDSSIYLCSYSADHYGYTFGSGTRLTVV.

The genes are TRBV12-3 or TRBV12-4 and TRBJ1-2, with D unresolved. V lost 8 bases and J 0 bases, leaving 7 bases between the germline ends. This CDR3 has 12 amino acids. CDR3 DNA: TGTGCCAGCCGGGAAACTAACTATGGCTACACCTTC. This encodes CASRETNYGYTF.

The rearrangement uses TRBV27 and TRBJ1-6; D ambiguous. The V end was cut by 0 bases, the J end by 7 bases, with 16 bases between. CDR1 and CDR2 (germline): MNHEY, SMNVEV (reference sequence). The CDR3 loop spans 17 amino acids. This chain's CDR3 is CASSLSLWVGPNSPLHF. CDR3 sequence (DNA): TGTGCCAGCAGTTTATCGCTATGGGTAGGGCCGAATTCACCCCTCCACTTT.

The chain uses TRBV4-3 and TRBJ2-7; D is possibly TRBD1 (6 bases). The germline gives CDR1 LGHNA, CDR2 YSLEER. The V and J ends lost 3 bases and 3 bases respectively, with 15 bases between them. This CDR3 has 15 residues. The CDR3 DNA is TGCGCCAGCAGCCAGGGCCGGGACATCCTCTACGAGCAGTACTTC. It encodes CASSQGRDILYEQYF.

A note on this clonotype: This could be a read error, since a much larger clone is one nucleotide away. The rearrangement joins TRBV11-2 to TRBJ2-7; 11 nucleotides align to TRBD1. CDR1 is SGHAT, CDR2 FQNNGV, per germline. This CDR3 region has 15 residues. V trimming: 5 bases; J trimming: 3 bases; junction bases outside the gene matches: 6. This CDR3 reads CASSHTGTGGYEQYF. The CDR3 DNA reads as TGTGCCAGCAGCCACACCGGGACAGGGGGCTACGAGCAGTACTTC.

This chain uses TRBV28 with TRBJ1-6; TRBD1 agrees at 7 bases. There are 13 residues in the CDR3. The V and J ends lost 3 bases and 10 bases, in that order; junction bases with no gene match: 3. Germline-derived CDR1 and CDR2 are MDHEN and SYDVKM. The CDR3 nucleotides read TGTGCCAGCAGTTTCCACAGGGGCTCACCCCTCCACTTT. As protein: CASSFHRGSPLHF.

The rearrangement uses TRBV7-9 and TRBJ1-5; D remains unclear. The germline V and J ends were trimmed by 4 bases and 9 bases, with 13 bases remaining between them. The CDR3 loop spans 13 amino acids. CDR1 is SEHNR and CDR2 is FQNEAQ in the germline V gene (reference sequence). The CDR3 is CASSSVGVGPQHF. The CDR3 nucleotides are TGTGCCAGCAGCTCCGTCGGGGTGGGGCCCCAGCATTTT.

This clonotype was recorded many times. V usage is TRBV29-1 and J usage is TRBJ1-2; 8 bases align to TRBD1. Germline V lookup: CDR1 SQVTM, CDR2 ANQGSEA. The trim removed 1 base at V and 3 bases at J, leaving 7 bases unmatched. The CDR3 spans 15 residues. The CDR3 DNA sequence: TGCAGCGTTGAAGGTCTACCGGGACAGGACTATGGCTACACCTTC. Protein sequence: CSVEGLPGQDYGYTF.

The rearrangement links TRBV10-3 to TRBJ1-6; 8 positions match TRBD1. Germline CDR1 ENHRY, CDR2 SYGVKD. The CDR3 runs to 14 residues. Trimming at V came to 6 bases and at J to 14 bases, leaving 12 bases not matched to a gene. CDR3 residues: CAISNSGGAETLHF. CDR3 sequence (DNA): TGTGCCATCAGCAATTCAGGGGGCGCAGAGACCCTCCACTTT.

The CDR3 sequence is CASLGDRFNSPLHF. DNA of the CDR3: TGTGCCAGCTTAGGGGACAGGTTCAATTCACCCCTCCACTTT. The genes are TRBV4-2 and TRBJ1-6; 8 bases are shared with TRBD1. The trim removed 8 bases at V and 7 bases at J, leaving 7 bases unmatched. The CDR3 totals 14 residues. Germline CDR1 is LGHNA and CDR2 is YNFKEQ.

The sample holds many counts of this clonotype. V and J are TRBV4-1 and TRBJ1-4; D unresolved. The CDR3 spans 12 residues. Germline loops: CDR1 MGHRA, CDR2 YSYEKL. Trimming shortened V by 2 bases and J by 6 bases, and 4 bases separated the two germline ends. The CDR3 DNA reads as TGCGCCAGCAGCCAATTATATGAAAAACTGTTTTTT. This translates into CASSQLYEKLFF.

This clonotype was found many times. The chain joins TRBV2 to TRBJ1-5; TRBD1 is a possible D gene (6 bases). In germline, CDR1 is SNHLY, CDR2 FYNNEI. V shed 3 bases and J shed 6 bases, with 12 bases lying between them. CDR3 length equals 14 residues. The CDR3 sequence: CASSEGGGIQPQHF. CDR3 nucleotides: TGTGCCAGCAGTGAGGGAGGGGGTATTCAGCCCCAGCATTTT.

This clonotype has ten or more counts. This chain connects TRBV10-3 to TRBJ1-1; 7 bases map to TRBD1. The CDR3 is 13 residues long. The V gene's germline CDR1 is ENHRY and CDR2 SYGVKD. V shed 10 bases, J shed 5 bases, and the junction held 10 bases outside the gene matches. This chain's CDR3 is CATKNDRETEAFF. The CDR3 nucleotides are TGTGCCACCAAAAACGACAGGGAGACTGAAGCTTTCTTT.

This CDR3 is CAIRRGQPQETQYF. In nucleotides, the CDR3 is TGTGCCATCAGACGGGGACAGCCCCAAGAGACCCAGTACTTC. The chain combines TRBV10-3 with TRBJ2-5, with TRBD1 matching over 7 bases. J gave up 1 base and V 6 bases, and 5 bases lay outside the gene matches. The CDR3 runs to 14 residues. Germline V gene sequence: CDR1 ENHRY, CDR2 SYGVKD.

This clonotype was recorded at least ten times. This chain joins TRBV19 and TRBJ2-7; perhaps TRBD2 as D (5 bases). Trimming removed 5 bases at V and 3 bases at J, with 14 bases between. The CDR3 extends over 14 amino acids. Germline lookup yields CDR1 LNHDA and CDR2 SQIVND (reference sequence). The CDR3, as DNA: TGTGCCAGTAGTTCCCAGGTCGGGGACTACGAGCAGTACTTC. Translating gives CASSSQVGDYEQYF.

This clonotype was seen a handful of times. This sequence joins TRBV4-3 and TRBJ1-2; unclear D gene. The CDR3 contains 13 residues. Germline loops: CDR1 LGHNA, CDR2 YSLEER. The V end lost 0 bases, the J end lost 7 bases, and 9 bases lay between the germline ends. The CDR3 coding sequence is TGCGCCAGCAGCCAAGATGGGAGTCGTGGCTACACCTTC. Translating it yields CASSQDGSRGYTF.

The table lists this clonotype with many counts. The chain carries TRBV19 and TRBJ1-1; 10 bases are shared with TRBD1. This CDR3 is 12 amino acids long. CDR1 is LNHDA and CDR2 is SQIVND in the germline V gene (reference sequence). Germline trimming cut 10 bases from V and 4 bases from J; bases unmatched to any gene: 3. The DNA for the CDR3 is TGTGCCACTGGACAGGGGGGCACTGAAGCTTTCTTT. This encodes CATGQGGTEAFF.

Comments on this clonotype: Because it lacks the conserved phenylalanine or tryptophan at the end, this CDR3 is likely a read error. The DNA is omitted, as the CDR3 cannot be located on it reliably, and the CDR3 follows TCRdb's listing. This chain links TRBV7-6 with TRBJ1-4. The CDR3 is 8 residues long, counting both termini. Germline assignment: CDR1 SGHVS and CDR2 FNYEAQ. CDR3 in amino acids: CASRGRTS.

The rearrangement uses TRBV30 and TRBJ2-7; tentative D call: TRBD2 (6 bases). Germline values: CDR1 GTSNPN, CDR2 SVGIG (reference sequence). The CDR3 is made up of 13 amino acids. V lost 2 bases to trimming and J lost 3 bases, with 11 bases between them. CDR3 sequence (DNA): TGTGCCTGGAGTCCGACTAGTCTCTACGAGCAGTACTTC. It translates to CAWSPTSLYEQYF.

The chain links TRBV20-1 to TRBJ2-7; TRBD1 is a possible D gene (6 bases). CDR3 length equals 17 residues. Between the trimmed V and J ends, which lost 5 bases and 0 bases, there was a span of 23 bases. Germline values: CDR1 DFQATT, CDR2 SNEGSKA (reference sequence). CDR3 loop: CSALPRTPQDSSYEQYF. CDR3 DNA sequence: TGCAGTGCTCTTCCCCGAACTCCACAGGACAGCTCCTACGAGCAGTACTTC.

The chain combines TRBV7-2 with TRBJ2-7; 11 nucleotides align to TRBD1. The CDR3 sequence is 16 residues long. The V gene end was trimmed by 0 bases and the J gene end by 4 bases; junction bases not matched to a gene: 5. CDR1 is SGHTA, CDR2 FQGNSA, per germline. The CDR3 protein is CASSLAAGTGGYEQYF. DNA of the CDR3: TGTGCCAGCAGCTTAGCAGCCGGGACAGGGGGATACGAGCAGTACTTC.

The chain joins TRBV4-3 to TRBJ2-7; D could derive from TRBD1 or TRBD2 (5 bases each). The germline V and J ends were trimmed by 2 bases and 5 bases, with 16 bases remaining between them. Looked up from germline, CDR1 is LGHNA and CDR2 is YSLEER. There are 15 residues in the CDR3. The CDR3 DNA sequence: TGCGCCAGCAGCCAAAGGGACGGGGATTGGGACGAGCAGTACTTC. Protein: CASSQRDGDWDEQYF.

This clonotype showed up just a few times. J is TRBJ2-5 and V is TRBV12-3 or TRBV12-4; D unclear. The germline V and J ends were trimmed by 5 bases and 7 bases, with 17 bases remaining between them. The CDR3 is 14 residues long. CDR3 residues: CASSPRVPGGTQYF. The CDR3 nucleotides are TGTGCCAGCAGTCCTCGGGTCCCTGGTGGGACCCAGTACTTC.

The gene calls are TRBV13 and TRBJ2-7, with no clear D. Germline assignment: CDR1 PRHDT and CDR2 FYEKMQ (reference sequence). The V end was cut by 3 bases, the J end by 5 bases, with 8 bases between. The CDR3 spans 12 residues. The CDR3 spells CASSLQNHEQYF. Written as DNA, the CDR3 is TGTGCCAGCAGCTTGCAGAACCACGAGCAGTACTTC.

Only a few counts were recorded for this clonotype. This sequence joins TRBV11-2 and TRBJ2-5, with a tentative D call TRBD1 (5 bases). The length of the CDR3 is 18 residues. CDR1 and CDR2 (germline): SGHAT, FQNNGV. With 0 bases removed from V and 1 base from J, the gap between germline ends came to 18 bases. CDR3 in amino acids: CASSLEVSRVYGQETQYF. The CDR3 nucleotides are TGTGCCAGCAGCTTAGAAGTATCCAGGGTGTATGGCCAAGAGACCCAGTACTTC.

This clonotype was seen many times. The chain joins TRBV29-1 to TRBJ2-5; TRBD1 aligns across 7 bases. Germline loops: CDR1 SQVTM, CDR2 ANQGSEA. CDR3 size: 13 residues. The V segment lost 7 bases and the J segment 3 bases; nucleotides outside the gene matches: 8. CDR3 loop: CSASQGLKETQYF. Written as DNA, the CDR3 is TGCAGCGCTTCACAGGGGTTGAAAGAGACCCAGTACTTC. The complete variable domain, with remaining parts taken from reference TRBV29-1 and TRBJ2-5, reads SAVISQKPSRDICQRGTSLTIQCQVDSQVTMMFWYRQQPGQSLTLIATANQGSEATYESGFVIDKFPISRPNLTFSTLTVSNMSPEDSSIYLCSASQGLKETQYFGPGTRLLVL.

This clonotype has only a few counts. V gene TRBV12-3 or TRBV12-4 combines with J gene TRBJ1-3; D not certain. This CDR3 is built from 15 residues. The V end was cut by 7 bases, the J end by 0 bases, with 13 bases between. The CDR3 bases are TGTGCCAGCACCCGAGATTTGGACTCTGGAAACACCATATATTTT. It codes for CASTRDLDSGNTIYF.

Of note for this clonotype: Being one base from a much bigger clone, this may be a read error. V usage is TRBV5-1 and J usage is TRBJ1-2; the match to TRBD1 covers 11 bases. The germline CDR1 and CDR2 sequences are SGHRS and YFSETQ. The CDR3 is 15 amino acids. The CDR3 DNA follows: TGCGCCAACAGCCAAGGGCGGGACAGGGGGACTTTCTACACCTTC. Its translation: CANSQGRDRGTFYTF. Full variable domain (missing parts from reference TRBV5-1 and TRBJ1-2): KAGVTQTPRYLIKTRGQQVTLSCSPISGHRSVSWYQQTPGQGLQFLFEYFSETQRNKGNFPGRFSGRQFSNSRSEMNVSTLELGDSALYLCANSQGRDRGTFYTFGSGTRLTVV.

This clonotype occurred many times. J is TRBJ2-7 and V is TRBV19; no clear D. There are 14 residues in the CDR3. The V end lost 4 bases, the J end lost 1 base, and 11 bases lay between the germline ends. The germline V gene encodes CDR1 LNHDA and CDR2 SQIVND (reference sequence). Here the CDR3 reads CASSTTPASYEQYF. Here the CDR3 DNA reads TGTGCCAGTAGTACAACCCCGGCGTCCTACGAGCAGTACTTC.